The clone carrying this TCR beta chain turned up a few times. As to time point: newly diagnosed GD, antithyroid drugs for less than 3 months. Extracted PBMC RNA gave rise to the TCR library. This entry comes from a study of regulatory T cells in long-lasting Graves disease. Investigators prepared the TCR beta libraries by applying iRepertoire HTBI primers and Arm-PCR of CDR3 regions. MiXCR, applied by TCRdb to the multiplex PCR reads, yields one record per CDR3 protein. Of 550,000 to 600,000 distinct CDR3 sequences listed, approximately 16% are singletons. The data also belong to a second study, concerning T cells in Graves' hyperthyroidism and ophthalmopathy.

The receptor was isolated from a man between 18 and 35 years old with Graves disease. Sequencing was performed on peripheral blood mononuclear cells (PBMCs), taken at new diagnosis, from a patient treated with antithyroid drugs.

CDR3 in amino acids: CASSVGPSGSTYEQYF. The CDR3 DNA is TGTGCCAGCAGCGTAGGTCCCAGCGGGTCCACCTACGAGCAGTACTTC. V and J are TRBV9 and TRBJ2-7, with D possibly TRBD2 on 6 matching bases. This CDR3 is 16 amino acids long. Germline-derived CDR1 and CDR2 are SGDLS and YYNGEE. Trimming left V 0 bases short and J 2 bases short, with 15 bases between.